This T cell receptor (beta chain) appears in the sequencing data of a study of Ad26.COV2.S vaccination and SARS-CoV-2 variants (dated by TCRdb to the early 2020s). Turning to the overall study: Donors in the vaccine arm were drawn from COV1001, a phase I-IIa trial of Ad26.COV2.S in healthy adults that was multicentre, randomized, double-blind and placebo-controlled. Ad26.COV2.S was administered intramuscularly at a dose of 5x10^10 or 1x10^11 viral particles, either as one shot or as two shots given 56 days apart. Sequencing of the TCRbeta repertoire served to evaluate the specificity and breadth of SARS-CoV-2-reactive T cell receptors following Ad26.COV2.S vaccination. The TCR-sequenced set comprised around 30 samples: some 20 Ad26.COV2.S vaccine recipients, 5 placebo recipients and 8 SARS-CoV-2 convalescent individuals. Participants in the trial were split at random into five groups of five each, receiving low-dose or high-dose Ad26.COV2.S once or twice, or else placebo on both occasions. Investigators remained blinded to trial group allocation during experiments and outcome assessment. Summary of the overall study and its limitations: Comparable non-spike TCR breadth was observed between vaccine and placebo recipients, consistent with only spike being contained in the vaccine. Comparing responses between vaccine doses or regimens was not something the study was powered to do. Substantial breadth of spike-specific CD8+ and CD4+ T cell responses was reported after vaccination. The authors noted that total T cell responses may have been underestimated by the TCR breadth and depth analyses. Higher spike-specific TCR breadth was observed in Ad26.COV2.S recipients than in placebo recipients (P = 0.0014).

According to the study, the label for this sample's treatment or condition signals: 19 received Ad26.COV2.S at low or high dose, single or two shots; several received placebo; per-sample allocation not given. Repertoires of vaccine and placebo recipients were sequenced from samples collected on day 63 after the first injection. Cohort 1b enrolled about 25 adults aged 18-55 years at a single site in Boston, USA, between 29 July and 7 August 2020. Ad26.COV2.S was a replication-incompetent adenovirus type 26 vector that expressed a prefusion-stabilized SARS-CoV-2 spike protein derived from the original Wuhan strain. Regarding this clone: Its antigen target is currently unknown. Within one base of it there is no much larger clone, and no base qualities were kept.

The immunoSEQ Assay was used to sequence TCRbeta CDR3 regions. After extraction, genomic DNA underwent amplification by bias-controlled multiplex PCR, followed by high-throughput sequencing. The authors' pipeline ran thus. To quantify the absolute abundance of each unique TCRbeta CDR3 region, sequences were collapsed and filtered. Usable DNA was measured by amplifying reference genes present in all nucleated cells, and TCRbeta template counts were normalized to that usable DNA to estimate T cell fraction. Repertoire TCRs were annotated as SARS-CoV-2-specific when V gene, CDR3 amino acid sequence and J gene were exactly matched to a known reactive TCR set. MIRA supplied the reference SARS-CoV-2 TCR set, which was filtered for enrichment in COVID-19-positive ImmuneCODE repertoires so that public or cross-reactive TCRs were removed. Drawing on the MIRA antigens, annotated TCRs were analysed further at the level of specific ORF or position within ORF. Breadth was defined as annotated unique rearrangements over total unique productive rearrangements; depth was the summed frequency of those rearrangements. Two-sided Wilcoxon rank-sum tests were used to compare TCR breadth between groups. TCRdb limited this immuneACCESS table to in-frame rearrangements with V and J called. A share of clones is missing; checked studies link under half to unresolved V genes, and the rest is unexplained. V and J calls and clone size are those listed in that table; D and trimming were worked out from the DNA. The sample includes around 500,000 clones, with 80% to 90% observed a single time. The ten largest clones add up to 1.5% to 2% of the sample.

CDR1 and CDR2 are drawn from the germline V gene (reference sequence): MNHEY, SMNVEV. From the cysteine through the phenylalanine, the CDR3 covers 14 amino acids. The entry retains the CDR3 DNA only, 42 bases that are in frame from base 1. Deletion took 3 bases off V and 2 bases off J, with a span of 8 bases between the germline ends. The material sequenced was peripheral blood, taken in a trial of Ad26.COV2.S vaccine versus placebo. The chain employs TRBV27 and TRBJ1-3; possibly the D gene is TRBD1, per 5 matching bases. This TCR was recovered from a person between 18 and 65 years old who received the Ad26.COV2.S COVID-19 vaccine or a placebo. The nucleotide sequence reads as follows: TGTGCCAGCAGTTTTGGGGGGGCTGGAAACACCATATATTTT. Its product reads: CASSFGGAGNTIYF.